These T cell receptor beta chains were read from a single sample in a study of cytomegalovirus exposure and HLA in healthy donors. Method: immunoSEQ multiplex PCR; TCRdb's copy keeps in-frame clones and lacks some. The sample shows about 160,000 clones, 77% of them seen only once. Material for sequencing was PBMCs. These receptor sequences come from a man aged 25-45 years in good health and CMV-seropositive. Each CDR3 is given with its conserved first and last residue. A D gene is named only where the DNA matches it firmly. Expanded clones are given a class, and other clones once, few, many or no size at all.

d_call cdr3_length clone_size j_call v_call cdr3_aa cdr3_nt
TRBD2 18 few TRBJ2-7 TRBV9 CASSVGSSGGDHLYEQYF TGTGCCAGCAGCGTAGGGAGTAGCGGGGGGGATCATCTCTACGAGCAGTACTTC
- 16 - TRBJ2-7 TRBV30 CAWSEQGGWEVREQYF TGTGCCTGGAGTGAGCAGGGGGGCTGGGAGGTTCGTGAGCAGTACTTC
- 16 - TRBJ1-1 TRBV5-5 CASSPPGGTMNTEAFF TGTGCCAGCAGCCCGCCGGGGGGGACCATGAACACTGAAGCTTTCTTT
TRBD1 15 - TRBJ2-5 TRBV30 CAWSVRTGSEETQYF TGTGCCTGGAGTGTACGGACAGGGAGTGAGGAGACCCAGTACTTC
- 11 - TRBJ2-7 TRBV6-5 CASTAGSEQYF TGTGCCAGCACCGCCGGTTCCGAGCAGTACTTC
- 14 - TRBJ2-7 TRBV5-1 CASSLEGIAYEQYF TGCGCCAGCAGCTTGGAGGGGATCGCCTACGAGCAGTACTTC
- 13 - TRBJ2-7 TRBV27 CASSFRFPYEQYF TGTGCCAGCAGTTTCAGGTTCCCCTACGAGCAGTACTTC
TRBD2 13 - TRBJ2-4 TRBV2 CASSDRPTSGDYF TGTGCCAGCAGTGATCGTCCGACTAGCGGCGACTACTTC
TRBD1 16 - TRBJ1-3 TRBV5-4 CASSLDGTVAGNTIYF TGTGCCAGCAGCTTGGATGGGACAGTCGCTGGAAACACCATATATTTT
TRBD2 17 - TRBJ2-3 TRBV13 CASSLGPLAGSEDTQYF TGTGCCAGCAGCTTAGGGCCTCTAGCGGGAAGTGAAGATACGCAGTATTTT
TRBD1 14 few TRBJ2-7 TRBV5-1 CASSWGQGAYEQYF TGCGCCAGCAGCTGGGGACAGGGGGCGTACGAGCAGTACTTC
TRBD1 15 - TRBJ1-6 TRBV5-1 CASSLAGQVTPPLHF TGCGCCAGCAGCCTGGCAGGACAGGTGACGCCACCCCTCCACTTT
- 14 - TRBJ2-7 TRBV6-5 CASSLLLSSYEQYF TGTGCCAGCAGCCTGCTGTTGAGCTCCTACGAGCAGTACTTC
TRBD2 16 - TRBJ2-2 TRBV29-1 CSVETFGGAVTGELFF TGCAGCGTTGAAACCTTCGGGGGGGCGGTGACCGGGGAGCTGTTTTTT
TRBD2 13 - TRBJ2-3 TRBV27 CATWGLAGATQYF TGTGCCACATGGGGACTAGCGGGGGCTACGCAGTATTTT
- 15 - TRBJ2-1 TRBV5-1 CASSLVPGDYNEQFF TGCGCCAGCAGCTTAGTCCCGGGGGACTACAATGAGCAGTTCTTC
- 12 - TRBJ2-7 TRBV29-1 CSVEVGGHEQYF TGCAGCGTTGAAGTTGGAGGCCACGAGCAGTACTTC
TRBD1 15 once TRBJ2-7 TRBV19 CASSISTGGLREQYF TGTGCCAGTAGTATAAGCACAGGGGGCCTGAGGGAGCAGTACTTC
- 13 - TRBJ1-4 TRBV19 CASGSREMEKLFF TGTGCCAGTGGGAGTAGGGAAATGGAAAAACTGTTTTTT
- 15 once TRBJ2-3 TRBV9 CASSVGGGGTDTQYF TGTGCCAGCAGCGTAGGAGGAGGGGGCACAGATACGCAGTATTTT
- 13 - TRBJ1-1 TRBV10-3 CAISQGGNTEAFF TGTGCCATCAGCCAGGGAGGGAACACTGAAGCTTTCTTT
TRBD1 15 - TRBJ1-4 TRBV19 CASSTIGGLNEKLFF TGTGCCAGTAGTACCATAGGGGGCCTCAATGAAAAACTGTTTTTT